This TCR beta chain emerged from a study of shared clonotypes between healthy human individuals. Germline V gene sequence: CDR1 LGHNA, CDR2 YNFKEQ. The CDR3 consists of 15 residues. V gave up 0 bases and J gave up 2 bases, with 9 bases separating them. The naive CD8 fraction comprised CD45RO-negative cells positively selected for CCR7 and excluded terminally differentiated effector memory CD45RA+ cells. For this clone: Its antigen is unidentified.

The assay was run at deep level. The protocol was immunoSEQ multiplex PCR, while the TCRdb copy is restricted to in-frame clones and leaves out a portion. The sample contains 550,000 to 750,000 clones, nearly 97% of which appear only once. The study's findings and limits: Generation probability values for non-shared clonotypes were lower than those for clonotypes shared by all four donors.

V usage is TRBV4-2 and J usage is TRBJ2-3; maybe TRBD2 (5 bases). Sequencing input: naive CD8+ T cells sorted from blood. This receptor was identified in a woman aged 25-40 years in good health. CDR3 nucleotide sequence: TGTGCCAGCAGCCAAGAGGGGAGACTCACAGATACGCAGTATTTT. This encodes CASSQEGRLTDTQYF.